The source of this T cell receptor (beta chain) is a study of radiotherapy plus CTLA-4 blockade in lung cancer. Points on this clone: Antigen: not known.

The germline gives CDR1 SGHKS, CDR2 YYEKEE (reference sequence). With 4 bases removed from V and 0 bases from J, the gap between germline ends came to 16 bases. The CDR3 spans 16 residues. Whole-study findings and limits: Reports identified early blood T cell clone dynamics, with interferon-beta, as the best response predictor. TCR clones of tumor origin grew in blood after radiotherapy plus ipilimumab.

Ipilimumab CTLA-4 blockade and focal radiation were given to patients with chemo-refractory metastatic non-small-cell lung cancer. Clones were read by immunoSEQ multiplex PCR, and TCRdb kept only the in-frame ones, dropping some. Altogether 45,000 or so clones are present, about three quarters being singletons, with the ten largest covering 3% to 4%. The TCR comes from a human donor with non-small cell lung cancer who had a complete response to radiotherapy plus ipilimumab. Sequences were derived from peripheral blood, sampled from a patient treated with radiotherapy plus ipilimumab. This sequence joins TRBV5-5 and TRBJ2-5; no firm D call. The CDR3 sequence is CASSPSLEPYQETQYF. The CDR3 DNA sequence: TGTGCCAGCAGCCCGAGTTTGGAGCCCTACCAAGAGACCCAGTACTTC.